Listed below are T cell receptor beta chains from one sample, sequenced in a study of control samples from healthy donors and cancer patients. Method: immunoSEQ multiplex PCR; TCRdb's copy keeps in-frame clones and lacks some. The top ten clones hold more than 2.5% of a sample with about 70,000 clones, approximately 94% of them seen once. The sequenced material came from blood. The receptors derive from a woman younger than 45 in good health. Each CDR3 is given with its conserved first and last residue. The D gene is left open where the match is weak. Rows may omit the clone size; those that give it use once, few, many or a size class.

D	size	V	J	CDR3	DNA
-	-	TRBV11-1	TRBJ1-2	CASSPGAESANYGYTF	TGTGCCAGCAGCCCGGGGGCAGAGTCAGCTAACTATGGCTACACCTTC
-	-	TRBV13	TRBJ1-4	CASSLSGRFNEKLFF	TGTGCCAGCAGCTTGAGCGGGAGGTTTAATGAAAAACTGTTTTTT
-	-	TRBV2	TRBJ2-1	CASCVWGWGDEQFF	TGTGCCAGCTGCGTATGGGGGTGGGGCGATGAGCAGTTCTTC
-	-	TRBV11-2	TRBJ1-1	CASSPGGALNTEAFF	TGTGCCAGCAGCCCAGGCGGGGCCCTGAACACTGAAGCTTTCTTT
TRBD1	once	TRBV19	TRBJ1-1	CASMTGKTGGIYMNTEAFF	TGTGCCAGTATGACTGGAAAGACAGGGGGCATTTATATGAACACTGAAGCTTTCTTT
-	-	TRBV5-6	TRBJ2-7	CASSFCEQYF	TGTGCCAGCAGCTTCTGCGAGCAGTACTTC
-	-	TRBV28	TRBJ1-1	CASSSSYDTEAFF	TGTGCCAGCAGTTCATCCTACGACACTGAAGCTTTCTTT
-	-	TRBV6-6	TRBJ2-3	CASSYSLPSTDTQYF	TGTGCCAGCAGTTACTCTCTTCCCTCCACAGATACGCAGTATTTT
-	-	TRBV5-1	TRBJ1-6	CASSSDGMDSPLHF	TGCGCCAGCAGCTCCGACGGAATGGATTCACCCCTCCACTTT
-	-	TRBV4-1	TRBJ1-5	CASSQALGSNQPQHF	TGCGCCAGCAGCCAAGCCCTAGGGAGCAATCAGCCCCAGCATTTT
TRBD1	-	TRBV19	TRBJ1-2	CAINGQGGSYGYTF	TGTGCCATAAACGGACAGGGTGGTAGCTATGGCTACACCTTC
-	once	TRBV13	TRBJ1-1	CASSLVGVNTEAFF	TGTGCCAGCAGCTTAGTTGGGGTAAACACTGAAGCTTTCTTT
-	-	TRBV6-2/TRBV6-3	TRBJ1-4	CASNYSNSEKLFF	TGTGCCAGCAATTACTCGAACAGTGAAAAACTGTTTTTT
TRBD2	-	TRBV13	TRBJ2-1	CASSLRSGVLYNEQFF	TGTGCCAGCAGCCTCAGAAGCGGGGTCCTCTACAATGAGCAGTTCTTC